The 24 T cell receptor beta chains below were found in one sample sequenced in a study of human T cells and chemical hapten exposure. Stated time point: patch test 1, 2 weeks after DPC sensitization. The treatment here: therapeutic diphenylcyclopropenone sensitization with weekly scalp DPC. MiXCR, run by TCRdb on the RACE reads, gives a single entry per CDR3 protein. The sample includes roughly 360,000 distinct CDR3 sequences, nearly 5% seen only once; the top ten take about 2.2%. The material was whole blood, obtained in connection with sensitization to the hapten diphenylcyclopropenone (DPC). These receptor sequences come from a woman in her forties or fifties with alopecia areata. Some clones in this sample may be carry-over from other donors' samples.

This clonotype was picked up many times. Written as DNA, the CDR3 is TGCAGCGTTGAAGGGTGGAGGACAGGTAACCAAGAGACCCAGTACTTC. Translation gives CSVEGWRTGNQETQYF. The chain is built from TRBV29-1 and TRBJ2-5, with 7 bases that match TRBD1. CDR1 SQVTM and CDR2 ANQGSEA come from the germline V gene. There are 16 residues in the CDR3. The J segment lost 0 bases and the V segment lost 1 base, leaving 8 bases of the junction unmatched.

The chain links TRBV20-1 to TRBJ2-7, with D unresolved. This CDR3 comprises 14 residues. Germline CDR1 is DFQATT and CDR2 is SNEGSKA (reference sequence). V dropped 2 bases and J dropped 0 bases, with 11 bases sitting between them. CDR3 in DNA: TGCAGTGCTAGATCCAGAACTCGCTCCTACGAGCAGTACTTC. Translated, it gives CSARSRTRSYEQYF.

The gene calls are TRBV27 and TRBJ2-3, with 12 bases fitting TRBD2. The CDR3 runs 17 residues. The V and J ends lost 1 base and 5 bases, in that order; junction bases with no gene match: 7. Germline assignment: CDR1 MNHEY and CDR2 SMNVEV (reference sequence). CDR3 protein: CASSLLLAGGPVDTQYF. The CDR3 DNA sequence: TGTGCCAGCAGTTTATTGCTAGCGGGAGGGCCTGTAGATACGCAGTATTTT.

This clonotype came up many times. The chain links TRBV28 to TRBJ1-2; TRBD1 matches at 8 bases. The J segment lost 7 bases and the V segment lost 6 bases, leaving 13 bases of the junction unmatched. The germline CDR1 and CDR2 sequences are MDHEN and SYDVKM. The CDR3 totals 15 residues. CDR3 DNA sequence: TGTGCCAGCAGACTCTCCTGGACAGGGAGGAGTGGCTACACCTTC. It codes for CASRLSWTGRSGYTF.

In its sample, this clonotype was seen many times. This chain uses TRBV20-1 with TRBJ2-3; D gene unclear. Trimming stripped 2 bases from V and 0 bases from J, with 9 bases between. There are 14 residues in the CDR3. The germline gives CDR1 DFQATT, CDR2 SNEGSKA (reference sequence). Here the CDR3 DNA reads TGCAGTGCTAGATACGGGTTGAGCACAGATACGCAGTATTTT. Translation: CSARYGLSTDTQYF.

This chain joins TRBV6-2 or TRBV6-3 and TRBJ2-1, with no clear D. The V end was cut by 8 bases, the J end by 1 base, with 15 bases between. Germline V gene sequence: CDR1 MNHEY, CDR2 SVGEGT. CDR3 length: 15 amino acids. CDR3 protein: CASGKGESSYNEQFF. The DNA of the CDR3 is TGTGCCAGCGGAAAAGGAGAATCATCCTACAATGAGCAGTTCTTC.

There are many counts of this clonotype. J is TRBJ2-3 and V is TRBV20-1; 7 positions match TRBD2. The CDR3 loop spans 15 amino acids. Trimming took 0 bases from V and 2 from J; bases not matched to a gene: 5. In germline, CDR1 is DFQATT, CDR2 SNEGSKA (reference sequence). The CDR3 bases are TGCAGTGCTAGAGATGTACTAGCGCCCACAGATACGCAGTATTTT. This codes for CSARDVLAPTDTQYF.

This clonotype was detected many times. The chain carries TRBV3-1 and TRBJ1-6; D uncertain. The CDR3 runs to 12 residues. Germline V CDR1 and CDR2: LGHDT, YNNKEL (reference sequence). V was pared by 5 bases and J by 9 bases, with 8 bases between. The CDR3 DNA reads as TGTGCCAGCAGCTCTGATGGTTCACCCCTCCACTTT. It yields the protein CASSSDGSPLHF.

A word on this clonotype: The junction departs from the called germline gene at one end, perhaps through a read error. This chain connects TRBV5-1 to TRBJ2-5; a possible D gene is TRBD2 (6 bases). CDR1 is SGHRS and CDR2 is YFSETQ in the germline V gene. The CDR3 extends over 14 amino acids. The CDR3 DNA follows: TGCGCCAGCAGCTACGTAGCGGTCCAAGGGACCCAGTACTTC. Protein product: CASSYVAVQGTQYF.

This clonotype was detected ten times or more. J is TRBJ2-7 and V is TRBV18; the D is unclear. The length of the CDR3 is 16 residues. The germline V gene encodes CDR1 KGHSH and CDR2 LQKENI. The germline V and J ends were trimmed by 2 bases and 0 bases, with 14 bases remaining between them. The CDR3 coding sequence is TGTGCCAGCTCACCAGTCCCAAGCCGCAGCTCCTACGAGCAGTACTTC. It translates to CASSPVPSRSSYEQYF.

Points on this clonotype: One junction end does not reproduce the germline sequence, and a read error may be involved. The chain links TRBV3-1 to TRBJ2-2, with D possibly being TRBD1 (7 bases). CDR1 is LGHDT and CDR2 is YNNKEL in the germline V gene (reference sequence). The CDR3 has 17 amino acids. CDR3 nucleotide sequence: TGTGCCAGCAGCCGAATTCAGGGGGGTCGTGGCACCGGGGAACTGTTTTTT. It yields the protein CASSRIQGGRGTGELFF.

In this sample, this clonotype turned up many times. V is TRBV20-1 and J is TRBJ1-2, with D possibly TRBD1 on 5 matching bases. The CDR3 covers 13 residues. V lost 5 bases and J lost 4, with 14 bases in between. Germline CDR1 DFQATT, CDR2 SNEGSKA (reference sequence). The CDR3 region is CSALGSGVYGYTF. The CDR3, as DNA: TGCAGTGCTTTAGGCTCGGGGGTCTATGGCTACACCTTC.

This clonotype was detected ten times or more. This sequence joins TRBV6-5 and TRBJ2-6; D is unresolved. V lost 6 bases, J lost 2 bases, and 8 bases lay in between. This CDR3 region has 14 residues. CDR1 MNHEY and CDR2 SVGAGI come from the germline V gene. CDR3 region: CASRHLAGANVLTF. The DNA for the CDR3 is TGTGCCAGCAGACACCTAGCTGGGGCCAACGTCCTGACTTTC.

This clonotype was observed a few times. This chain uses TRBV29-1 with TRBJ2-5; no firm D call. V was cut by 7 bases and J by 4 bases, with 13 bases left in between. The CDR3 totals 12 residues. From germline, CDR1 is SQVTM and CDR2 ANQGSEA. CDR3 region: CSAFPSGETQYF. The CDR3 DNA reads as TGCAGCGCCTTCCCTTCGGGAGAGACCCAGTACTTC.

This clonotype was seen only a few times. J is TRBJ2-3 and V is TRBV2; D not certain. This CDR3 comprises 14 residues. V lost 5 bases, J lost 4 bases, and 13 bases lay in between. The germline V gene encodes CDR1 SNHLY and CDR2 FYNNEI. The CDR3 region has the DNA TGTGCCAGCAGTCCAACTGCTTCGGCAGATACGCAGTATTTT. It encodes CASSPTASADTQYF.

Only a few counts were recorded for this clonotype. This chain connects TRBV27 to TRBJ2-1; 9 nucleotides align to TRBD2. Trimming cost V 2 bases and J 6 bases; bases outside gene matches: 5. Germline V lookup: CDR1 MNHEY, CDR2 SMNVEV (reference sequence). The CDR3 extends over 15 amino acids. CDR3 protein: CASSLASGTGNEQFF. The CDR3 DNA reads as TGTGCCAGCAGTTTAGCTAGCGGGACGGGCAATGAGCAGTTCTTC.

The chain recombines TRBV2 with TRBJ1-2, with D perhaps matching TRBD1 (6 bases). CDR3 length: 13 residues. Between the trimmed V and J ends, which lost 5 bases and 7 bases, there was a span of 14 bases. Germline CDR1 is SNHLY and CDR2 is FYNNEI. In DNA form, the CDR3 reads TGTGCCAGCAGTTTCAAACAGGGAGGTGGCTACACCTTC. This codes for CASSFKQGGGYTF. The full variable domain, its missing parts supplied by reference TRBV2 and TRBJ1-2, is EPEVTQTPSHQVTQMGQEVILRCVPISNHLYFYWYRQILGQKVEFLVSFYNNEISEKSEIFDDQFSVERPDGSNFTLKIRSTKLEDSAMYFCASSFKQGGGYTFGSGTRLTVV.

This clonotype was recorded many times. V is TRBV5-6 and J is TRBJ1-2; 9 nucleotides match TRBD1. The CDR3 contains 14 residues. Germline V gives CDR1 SGHDT, CDR2 YYEEEE. After removal of 4 bases from V and 4 bases from J, the junction contained 5 bases not matched to a gene. The CDR3 nucleotides read TGTGCCAGCAGCATAACAGGGGGCGGCTATGGCTACACCTTC. This gives the protein CASSITGGGYGYTF.

This clonotype was seen repeatedly, ten times or more. CDR3: CSVELGGETQYF. The CDR3 region has the DNA TGCAGCGTTGAGTTGGGGGGAGAGACCCAGTACTTC. V and J are TRBV29-1 and TRBJ2-5; a possible D gene is TRBD2 (6 bases). The V end lost 3 bases, the J end lost 4 bases, and 9 bases lay between the germline ends. Germline CDR1 is SQVTM and CDR2 is ANQGSEA. This CDR3 has 12 amino acids.

In its sample, this clonotype was seen many times. The V call is TRBV12-3 or TRBV12-4, the J call TRBJ1-3, with D unresolved. CDR3 length equals 14 residues. V was cut by 5 bases and J by 0 bases, with 8 bases left in between. CDR3 nucleotides: TGTGCCAGCAGTCGGACCGACTCTGGAAACACCATATATTTT. Protein product: CASSRTDSGNTIYF.

The chain combines TRBV18 with TRBJ2-5, with D perhaps matching TRBD2 (6 bases). The ends were cut back, 3 bases at V and 5 bases at J, with 13 bases in the middle. The length of the CDR3 is 14 residues. Looked up from germline, CDR1 is KGHSH and CDR2 is LQKENI. CDR3 sequence: CASSPPPGDETQYF. DNA of the CDR3: TGTGCCAGCTCACCGCCTCCGGGGGATGAGACCCAGTACTTC.

This clonotype was found a few times. This chain uses TRBV4-1 with TRBJ2-1; 11 positions match TRBD2. The CDR3 spans 16 residues. Trimming removed 5 bases from V and 3 bases from J; junction bases left unmatched: 6. CDR1 and CDR2 from the germline V gene are MGHRA and YSYEKL. CDR3 DNA sequence: TGCGCCAGCAGCGATTCAACTAGCGGGGGCTACAATGAGCAGTTCTTC. Amino acids: CASSDSTSGGYNEQFF.

This clonotype was observed a few times. This chain joins TRBV27 and TRBJ1-2; D gene uncertain. V was cut by 7 bases and J by 8 bases, with 14 bases left in between. The CDR3 runs to 12 residues. Looked up from germline, CDR1 is MNHEY and CDR2 is SMNVEV (reference sequence). CDR3 region: CASISPLWGYTF. CDR3 sequence (DNA): TGTGCCAGCATTTCGCCCCTTTGGGGCTACACCTTC.

J is TRBJ1-1 and V is TRBV12-3 or TRBV12-4; D unclear. V lost 3 bases to trimming and J lost 6 bases, with 17 bases between them. The CDR3 runs to 15 residues. The CDR3 spells CASSLGRVGLSEAFF. For the CDR3, the DNA is TGTGCCAGCAGTTTGGGTCGGGTTGGATTGTCTGAAGCTTTCTTT.